This TCR beta chain was sequenced for a study of blood T cell repertoires in COVID-19. Study context: Sources were T cells, B-cell-depleted T cells, or PBMCs; the material itself was cDNA or gDNA.

Only in-frame clones appear in the TCRdb table, and some are missing; sequencing was by immunoSEQ multiplex PCR. The repertoire holds 380,000 or so clones, approximately 90% seen once, with more than 0.85% in the top ten. This CDR3 comprises 15 residues. Trimming took 3 bases from V and 7 from J; bases not matched to a gene: 8. Germline CDR1 is WNHNN and CDR2 is SYGVQD (reference sequence). Sequencing was carried out using PBMCs or T cells enriched from blood (not recorded which). The chain uses TRBV10-1 and TRBJ2-1, with TRBD1 matching over 8 bases. The source is a woman in her twenties or thirties with acute COVID-19. The CDR3 here is CASSDFGQGRNEQFF. DNA for the CDR3: TGCGCCAGCAGTGATTTCGGACAGGGTCGAAATGAGCAGTTCTTC.